This T cell receptor beta chain was found in a study of vaccination and CD4 T cells after COVID-19. Study in general: Overlapping spike peptides served as the stimulus for the cells. These peptides came from SARS-CoV-2 and from the common cold coronaviruses HCoV-NL63, HCoV-OC43 and HCoV-229E.

Between the trimmed V and J ends, which lost 5 bases and 6 bases, there was a span of 18 bases. CDR1 LNHDA and CDR2 SQIVND come from the germline V gene (reference sequence). The CDR3 extends over 15 amino acids. Noted treatment: approximately 9-day PBMC culture with coronavirus spike peptide pools or control peptides (ViraFEST assay). An Oncomine TCR Beta short-read assay was used to sequence the DNA from cultured CD4+ T cells. TCRdb re-derived calls from the PCR reads in MiXCR, one entry per CDR3 protein. The table lists about 10,000 distinct CDR3 sequences, 44% of them singletons. With regard to this clonotype: Its antigen remains unidentified.

V gene TRBV19 combines with J gene TRBJ2-3, with a weak D call TRBD1 (7 bases). The sample consisted of CD4+ T cells from blood, cultured in vitro. This TCR was recovered from a human donor who had recovered from COVID-19. CDR3 protein: CASSLRRGRIDTQYF. The CDR3 nucleotides are TGTGCCAGTAGTTTACGGAGGGGGCGTATTGATACGCAGTATTTT.